This passage covers 30 T cell receptor beta chains from one sample sequenced in a study of control samples from healthy donors and cancer patients. Libraries were prepared by immunoSEQ multiplex PCR; TCRdb keeps only in-frame clonotypes and omits some of them. The sample consists of roughly 83,000 clones, 82% of them appearing once. Material for sequencing was blood. The receptors derive from a woman in her fifties or sixties in good health.

This sequence joins TRBV23-1 and TRBJ2-7, with TRBD1 as a possible D gene (5 bases). TRBV23-1 is flagged as an ORF with uncertain function. The V and J ends lost 0 bases and 5 bases respectively, with 23 bases between them. This CDR3 has 18 amino acids. CDR3 in amino acids: CASSQSPQMRQFLNEQYF. CDR3 in DNA: TGCGCCAGCAGTCAATCGCCCCAGATGCGACAGTTTTTGAACGAGCAGTACTTC.

The chain carries TRBV9 and TRBJ1-2; TRBD1 aligns across 7 bases. V shed 4 bases, J shed 4 bases, and the junction held 22 bases outside the gene matches. Germline CDR1 and CDR2: SGDLS and YYNGEE. The CDR3 is made up of 19 amino acids. The CDR3 protein is CASSTRTGEGGGIVYGYTF. The CDR3 DNA sequence: TGTGCCAGCAGCACCCGGACAGGCGAAGGAGGGGGAATCGTCTATGGCTACACCTTC.

The V gene is TRBV6-1, the J gene TRBJ2-7; D may be TRBD1 (5 bases). The CDR3 has 14 residues. Germline V gives CDR1 MNHNS, CDR2 SASEGT. V was trimmed by 2 bases and J by 3 bases, leaving 11 bases between them. CDR3 region: CASSESWGRYEQYF. As DNA, the CDR3 is TGTGCCAGCAGTGAAAGTTGGGGCCGCTACGAGCAGTACTTC.

Comment on this clone: Other DNA sequences in this specimen translate into the identical CDR3. The chain joins TRBV7-2 to TRBJ2-7; D call uncertain. Germline V CDR1 and CDR2: SGHTA, FQGNSA. V was trimmed by 2 bases and J by 2 bases, leaving 1 base between them. The CDR3 has 11 residues. This chain's CDR3 is CASSLTYEQYF. The CDR3 DNA follows: TGTGCCAGCAGCTTAACCTACGAGCAGTACTTC. Using reference TRBV7-2 and TRBJ2-7 for the parts outside the CDR3, the full variable domain is GAGVSQSPSNKVTEKGKDVELRCDPISGHTALYWYRQSLGQGLEFLIYFQGNSAPDKSGLPSDRFSAERTGGSVSTLTIQRTQQEDSAVYLCASSLTYEQYFGPGTRLTVT.

This chain uses TRBV12-3 or TRBV12-4 with TRBJ1-1; D call uncertain. This CDR3 has 13 amino acids. The V end was cut by 3 bases, the J end by 6 bases, with 11 bases between. CDR3 nucleotides: TGTGCCAGCAGTTTGGGGATGCGGGCTGAAGCTTTCTTT. It is translated as CASSLGMRAEAFF.

This chain joins TRBV7-7 and TRBJ2-3; D might be TRBD1 (5 bases). Germline V gene data show CDR1 as SSHAT and CDR2 as FNYEAQ (reference sequence). V was pared by 2 bases and J by 4 bases, with 13 bases between. This CDR3 region has 15 residues. The DNA of the CDR3 is TGTGCCAGCAGCTTATCATTAGGGGCTGCAGATACGCAGTATTTT. Encoded protein: CASSLSLGAADTQYF.

The genes are TRBV2 and TRBJ2-2, with D perhaps being TRBD1 or TRBD2 (5 bases each). Trimming pared 6 bases from V and 4 bases from J, leaving 18 bases between. Germline CDR1 is SNHLY and CDR2 is FYNNEI. The CDR3 is made up of 16 amino acids. CDR3 sequence (DNA): TGTGCCAGCAGCCCCGTATCAGGGAGAATCACCGGGGAGCTGTTTTTT. Its translation: CASSPVSGRITGELFF.

The gene calls are TRBV19 and TRBJ1-4; a weak D match, TRBD1 (5 bases). The germline gives CDR1 LNHDA, CDR2 SQIVND (reference sequence). V shed 10 bases and J shed 0 bases, with 15 bases lying between them. This CDR3 contains 15 residues. CDR3 DNA sequence: TGTGCCACCGCCGACAGTTCCCCAACTAATGAAAAACTGTTTTTT. Its translation: CATADSSPTNEKLFF. Full variable domain (remainder filled in from reference TRBV19 and TRBJ1-4): DGGITQSPKYLFRKEGQNVTLSCEQNLNHDAMYWYRQDPGQGLRLIYYSQIVNDFQKGDIAEGYSVSREKKESFPLTVTSAQKNPTAFYLCATADSSPTNEKLFFGSGTQLSVL.

The J gene is TRBJ2-5, the V gene TRBV5-1; 14 bases match TRBD2. Losses at the gene ends were 0 bases for V and 7 bases for J; bases not matched to a gene: 5. CDR3 length: 16 amino acids. Germline values: CDR1 SGHRS, CDR2 YFSETQ. CDR3 residues: CASSLGLAGGAVTQYF. CDR3 DNA: TGCGCCAGCAGCTTGGGACTAGCGGGAGGGGCGGTGACCCAGTACTTC. Variable domain in full (rest from reference TRBV5-1 and TRBJ2-5): KAGVTQTPRYLIKTRGQQVTLSCSPISGHRSVSWYQQTPGQGLQFLFEYFSETQRNKGNFPGRFSGRQFSNSRSEMNVSTLELGDSALYLCASSLGLAGGAVTQYFGPGTRLLVL.

The chain carries TRBV6-2 or TRBV6-3 and TRBJ2-1; the D is unclear. Trimming took 6 bases from V and 4 from J, leaving 4 bases between them. The CDR3 spans 11 residues. The germline V gene has CDR1 MNHEY and CDR2 SVGEGT. This chain's CDR3 is CASSPYNEQFF. CDR3 nucleotide sequence: TGTGCCAGCAGCCCGTACAATGAGCAGTTCTTC.

This clone has more than one count but fewer than ten. The CDR3 spells CASSDGYYGYTF. The CDR3 DNA follows: TGCGCCAGCAGTGACGGGTACTATGGCTACACCTTC. V usage is TRBV10-1 and J usage is TRBJ1-2; D unclear. The V end was cut by 3 bases, the J end by 3 bases, with 5 bases between. The CDR3 consists of 12 residues. Looked up from germline, CDR1 is WNHNN and CDR2 is SYGVQD (reference sequence).

This clone is a singleton in its sample. The rearrangement joins TRBV4-1 to TRBJ2-1; 11 positions match TRBD2. V lost 4 bases to trimming and J lost 4 bases; unmatched junction nucleotides: 6. Germline V CDR1 and CDR2: MGHRA, YSYEKL. CDR3 length equals 16 residues. The CDR3 sequence: CASSLLAGGGYNEQFF. As DNA, the CDR3 is TGCGCCAGCAGCCTGTTAGCGGGAGGGGGGTACAATGAGCAGTTCTTC.

The genes are TRBV18 and TRBJ2-2; D might be TRBD1 (5 bases). The CDR3 extends over 15 amino acids. V was shortened by 3 bases and J by 1 base, with 9 bases between the two germline ends. Per the germline V gene, CDR1 is KGHSH and CDR2 is LQKENI. The CDR3 spells CASSPRQMNTGELFF. CDR3 sequence (DNA): TGTGCCAGCTCACCCCGACAGATGAACACCGGGGAGCTGTTTTTT.

This rearrangement joins TRBV7-6 to TRBJ2-2, with TRBD1 matching over 7 bases. The CDR3 covers 16 residues. V lost 2 bases and J lost 1; bases outside the gene matches: 4. Germline V gene sequence: CDR1 SGHVS, CDR2 FNYEAQ. As DNA, the CDR3 is TGTGCCAGCAGCTTATGGGGACAGAGGAACACCGGGGAGCTGTTTTTT. It specifies CASSLWGQRNTGELFF.

V and J are TRBV18 and TRBJ2-2; the match to TRBD1 covers 10 bases. V dropped 5 bases and J dropped 0; count of bases not matched to a gene: 6. The CDR3 is 17 amino acids. Germline CDR1 KGHSH, CDR2 LQKENI. The CDR3 DNA follows: TGTGCCAGCTCAGACAGCGGGACAGGGGCGAACACCGGGGAGCTGTTTTTT. Translation: CASSDSGTGANTGELFF. The complete variable domain, with remaining parts taken from reference TRBV18 and TRBJ2-2, reads NAGVMQNPRHLVRRRGQEARLRCSPMKGHSHVYWYRQLPEEGLKFMVYLQKENIIDESGMPKERFSAEFPKEGPSILRIQQVVRGDSAAYFCASSDSGTGANTGELFFGEGSRLTVL.

The chain couples TRBV25-1 to TRBJ2-2, with 7 bases that match TRBD2. The CDR3 is made up of 14 amino acids. Germline trimming cut 6 bases from V and 1 base from J; bases unmatched to any gene: 2. Germline assignment: CDR1 MGHDK and CDR2 SYGVNS. The CDR3 spells CASRGGWNTGELFF. The CDR3 DNA follows: TGTGCCAGCAGGGGGGGGTGGAACACCGGGGAGCTGTTTTTT.

The V call is TRBV7-8, the J call TRBJ2-3; TRBD2 matches at 7 bases. Losses at the gene ends were 5 bases for V and 1 base for J; bases not matched to a gene: 3. The CDR3 is 14 residues long. From germline, CDR1 is SGHVS and CDR2 FQNEAQ. The CDR3 DNA follows: TGTGCCAGCAGCCTCCGGGGGGGCACAGATACGCAGTATTTT. It is translated as CASSLRGGTDTQYF. Filled out from reference TRBV7-8 and TRBJ2-3, the complete variable domain reads GAGVSQSPRYKVAKRGQDVALRCDPISGHVSLFWYQQALGQGPEFLTYFQNEAQLDKSGLPSDRFFAERPEGSVSTLKIQRTQQEDSAVYLCASSLRGGTDTQYFGPGTRLTVL.

The V gene is TRBV6-4, the J gene TRBJ2-7; 10 nucleotides agree with TRBD2. From germline, CDR1 is MRHNA and CDR2 SNTAGT. The CDR3 totals 15 residues. J was trimmed by 2 bases and V by 4 bases; bases with no gene match: 5. The CDR3 here is CASSAPSGSPYEQYF. The CDR3 DNA reads TGTGCCAGCAGTGCCCCTAGCGGGAGCCCCTACGAGCAGTACTTC.

The V and J genes are TRBV7-9 and TRBJ1-3; D remains ambiguous. CDR1 is SEHNR, CDR2 FQNEAQ, per germline (reference sequence). The CDR3 runs to 13 residues. Trimming stripped 7 bases from V and 9 bases from J, with 16 bases between. Here the CDR3 reads CASTVGPGFTIYF. For the CDR3, the DNA is TGTGCCAGCACGGTGGGTCCCGGATTCACCATATATTTT. Supplemented by reference TRBV7-9 and TRBJ1-3, the full variable domain reads DTGVSQNPRHKITKRGQNVTFRCDPISEHNRLYWYRQTLGQGPEFLTYFQNEAQLEKSRLLSDRFSAERPKGSFSTLEIQRTEQGDSAMYLCASTVGPGFTIYFGEGSWLTVV.

This sequence joins TRBV27 and TRBJ2-1; no firm D call. The V end lost 4 bases, the J end lost 0 bases, and 10 bases lay between the germline ends. Germline loops: CDR1 MNHEY, CDR2 SMNVEV (reference sequence). The CDR3 extends over 15 amino acids. CDR3 amino acids: CASSYDSLSYNEQFF. CDR3 bases: TGTGCCAGCAGTTACGACTCGCTCTCCTACAATGAGCAGTTCTTC.

The genes are TRBV6-5 and TRBJ1-1; tentatively, D is TRBD1 (6 bases). V was pared by 6 bases and J by 3 bases, with 8 bases between. Germline V gene data show CDR1 as MNHEY and CDR2 as SVGAGI. This CDR3 comprises 12 residues. The CDR3 is CASSGQYTEAFF. Here the CDR3 DNA reads TGTGCCAGCAGCGGACAGTACACTGAAGCTTTCTTT.

This chain links TRBV3-1 (or the pseudogene TRBV3-2) with TRBJ2-1; D assignment may be TRBD1 or TRBD2 (5 bases each). Trimming pared 1 base from V and 10 bases from J, leaving 11 bases between. The CDR3 is made up of 13 amino acids. Per the germline V gene, CDR1 is LGHDT and CDR2 is YNNKEL (reference sequence). CDR3 sequence reads: CASSQAGSGEQFF. CDR3 sequence (DNA): TGTGCCAGCAGCCAAGCAGGGAGTGGCGAGCAGTTCTTC.

This clone was seen once. The chain is built from TRBV9 and TRBJ2-3; D is uncertain. CDR1 and CDR2 from the germline V gene are SGDLS and YYNGEE. This CDR3 region has 14 residues. Between the trimmed V and J ends, which lost 1 base and 0 bases, there was a span of 6 bases. CDR3 in amino acids: CASSVFQSTDTQYF. As DNA, the CDR3 is TGTGCCAGCAGCGTATTTCAGAGCACAGATACGCAGTATTTT.

The gene calls are TRBV29-1 and TRBJ2-2, with D possibly called TRBD1 or TRBD2 (5 bases each). Germline V lookup: CDR1 SQVTM, CDR2 ANQGSEA. This CDR3 has 14 amino acids. V was trimmed by 6 bases and J by 2 bases, leaving 13 bases between them. CDR3 sequence reads: CSVGTQSNTGELFF. In nucleotides, the CDR3 is TGCAGCGTCGGGACCCAATCAAACACCGGGGAGCTGTTTTTT.

With respect to this clone: At one of its ends the junction is not consistent with the germline gene, which may arise from a read error. V is TRBV29-1 and J is TRBJ2-1; a possible D gene is TRBD2 (6 bases). Germline CDR1 is SQVTM and CDR2 is ANQGSEA. CDR3 length: 15 residues. The DNA of the CDR3 is TGCAGCGTGGAAGCGGGCCTCACCTCCTACAATGAGCAGTTCTTC. Encoded protein: CSVEAGLTSYNEQFF.

This chain connects TRBV11-2 to TRBJ1-6; D is ambiguous. V gave up 1 base and J gave up 10 bases, with 8 bases separating them. Germline CDR1 is SGHAT and CDR2 is FQNNGV. The CDR3 loop spans 13 amino acids. This CDR3 reads CASSLGEYSPLHF. The CDR3 region has the DNA TGTGCCAGCAGCTTAGGGGAGTACTCACCCCTCCACTTT.

V and J are TRBV7-9 and TRBJ2-1, with TRBD2 matching 7 bases. The CDR3 length is 15 residues. Trimming cost V 2 bases and J 5 bases; bases outside gene matches: 6. Germline CDR1 SEHNR, CDR2 FQNEAQ (reference sequence). Here the CDR3 DNA reads TGTGCCAGCAGCTTACAAAATCGGGGGGACAATGAGCAGTTCTTC. It specifies CASSLQNRGDNEQFF.

This chain links TRBV12-3 or TRBV12-4 with TRBJ1-2, with no clear D. There are 12 residues in the CDR3. The V end lost 5 bases, the J end lost 3 bases, and 7 bases lay between the germline ends. The chain's CDR3 is CASSRDDYGYTF. The CDR3 bases are TGTGCCAGCAGTAGGGATGACTATGGCTACACCTTC.

The genes are TRBV19 and TRBJ2-1; TRBD1 aligns across 9 bases. Unmatched junction bases numbered 10, after V lost 3 bases and J lost 7 bases. This CDR3 comprises 16 residues. Germline lookup yields CDR1 LNHDA and CDR2 SQIVND (reference sequence). The CDR3 DNA follows: TGTGCCAGTAGTATCGGAGGCGGGGACAGGGATAATGAGCAGTTCTTC. Amino acid sequence: CASSIGGGDRDNEQFF.

The CDR3 is CASSPSGVGYGYTF. The CDR3 coding sequence is TGTGCCAGCAGCCCCTCAGGGGTAGGTTATGGCTACACCTTC. The genes are TRBV7-9 and TRBJ1-2; D possibly corresponds to TRBD1 (6 bases). V lost 5 bases and J 5 bases, leaving 15 bases between the germline ends. CDR1 and CDR2 (germline): SEHNR, FQNEAQ (reference sequence). The CDR3 extends over 14 amino acids.